Listed here are 26 T cell receptor beta chains from one sample, sequenced in a study of blood T cell repertoires in COVID-19. Here immunoSEQ multiplex PCR was the method, and the copy in TCRdb shows in-frame clones only, minus some. The data show roughly 350,000 clones, with 80% to 95% seen just once and approximately 17% held by the top ten. Sequencing was performed on PBMCs or T cells enriched from blood (not recorded which). The receptors come from a woman between 25 and 40 years old who had recovered from COVID-19.

The chain joins TRBV12-5 to TRBJ2-2; maybe TRBD2 (6 bases). Trimming pared 7 bases from V and 5 bases from J, leaving 11 bases between. Germline V gene data show CDR1 as LGHNT and CDR2 as FRNRAP. CDR3 size: 13 residues. CDR3 loop: CASARDWTGELFF. CDR3 sequence (DNA): TGTGCTAGTGCAAGGGACTGGACCGGGGAGCTGTTTTTT.

The J gene is TRBJ2-5, the V gene TRBV6-2 or TRBV6-3, with D unresolved. CDR1 MNHEY and CDR2 SVGEGT come from the germline V gene. This CDR3 is built from 14 residues. V was trimmed by 4 bases and J by 5 bases, leaving 14 bases between them. The CDR3 DNA reads as TGTGCCAGCAGTTCCTCCATAGTTGCCGAGACCCAGTACTTC. Its translation is CASSSSIVAETQYF.

The V and J genes are TRBV11-2 and TRBJ2-7; TRBD1 aligns across 8 bases. The CDR3 extends over 13 amino acids. CDR1 and CDR2 (germline): SGHAT, FQNNGV. The trim removed 5 bases at V and 3 bases at J, leaving 3 bases unmatched. The CDR3 sequence is CASSNRGIYEQYF. CDR3 bases: TGTGCCAGCAGCAACAGGGGGATCTACGAGCAGTACTTC.

The rearrangement joins TRBV28 to TRBJ1-6, with D maybe TRBD1 (6 bases). Per germline, CDR1 MDHEN and CDR2 SYDVKM. Deletions cut 8 bases from V and 4 bases from J, with 21 bases between. The CDR3 is made up of 17 amino acids. CDR3 sequence reads: CASREGVGKGYNSPLHF. DNA of the CDR3: TGTGCCAGCCGCGAGGGGGTAGGGAAGGGTTATAATTCACCCCTCCACTTT.

This chain connects TRBV2 to TRBJ2-7, with 8 bases matching TRBD1. CDR3 size: 17 residues. V trimming: 0 bases; J trimming: 3 bases; junction bases outside the gene matches: 10. Per the germline V gene, CDR1 is SNHLY and CDR2 is FYNNEI. CDR3 DNA sequence: TGTGCCAGCAGTGAAGCCGCCGGGACAGGCGTACTCTACGAGCAGTACTTC. This translates into CASSEAAGTGVLYEQYF.

The chain carries TRBV12-3 or TRBV12-4 and TRBJ2-7, with a tentative D call TRBD2 (5 bases). The CDR3 spans 10 residues. V shed 8 bases and J shed 3 bases, with 5 bases lying between them. CDR3 coding DNA: TGTGCCAGCGCGGGCTACGAGCAGTACTTC. It yields the protein CASAGYEQYF.

The chain employs TRBV19 and TRBJ1-1; possible D gene TRBD1, 5 bases. Germline-derived CDR1 and CDR2 are LNHDA and SQIVND (reference sequence). The CDR3 has 16 amino acids. Trimming cost V 7 bases and J 0 bases, with 18 bases left between them. CDR3 amino acids: CASTAWGGAMNTEAFF. CDR3 coding DNA: TGTGCCAGTACCGCCTGGGGAGGGGCCATGAACACTGAAGCTTTCTTT.

The chain couples TRBV11-3 to TRBJ1-1, with D unresolved. Trimming left V 6 bases short and J 1 base short, with 9 bases between. Germline values: CDR1 SGHNT, CDR2 YENEEA. The CDR3 length is 13 residues. The CDR3 DNA is TGTGCCAGCAGTTTCCTCCCGAACACTGAAGCTTTCTTT. It yields the protein CASSFLPNTEAFF.

V is TRBV7-2 and J is TRBJ2-5, with 9 bases that match TRBD2. Germline V lookup: CDR1 SGHTA, CDR2 FQGNSA. V gave up 2 bases and J gave up 4 bases; unmatched junction bases: 17. The CDR3 covers 19 residues. In nucleotides, the CDR3 is TGTGCCAGCAGCTTACGTCCCCTCGTGGCGGGAGGGGTAGGAGAGACCCAGTACTTC. This codes for CASSLRPLVAGGVGETQYF.

The rearrangement joins TRBV19 to TRBJ2-3, with 7 bases matching TRBD2. This CDR3 region has 15 residues. J lost 1 base, V lost 3 bases, and 4 bases had no gene match. CDR1 is LNHDA and CDR2 is SQIVND in the germline V gene (reference sequence). For the CDR3, the DNA is TGTGCCAGTAGTATCAAGCGGGACGGCACAGATACGCAGTATTTT. Translating gives CASSIKRDGTDTQYF.

The rearrangement links TRBV27 to TRBJ1-2; unclear D gene. V lost 7 bases and J 2 bases, leaving 14 bases between the germline ends. The CDR3 runs to 14 residues. Germline V gene data show CDR1 as MNHEY and CDR2 as SMNVEV (reference sequence). CDR3 amino acids: CASTYSAGNYGYTF. CDR3 DNA sequence: TGTGCCAGCACCTATTCCGCGGGAAACTATGGCTACACCTTC.

The chain combines TRBV5-6 with TRBJ1-2; D is possibly TRBD1 (6 bases). V was shortened by 3 bases and J by 2 bases, with 23 bases between the two germline ends. The CDR3 loop spans 18 amino acids. Germline CDR1 is SGHDT and CDR2 is YYEEEE. This CDR3 reads CASSSDWRGTSNNYGYTF. DNA for the CDR3: TGTGCCAGCAGCTCTGACTGGCGGGGGACATCCAACAACTATGGCTACACCTTC.

This chain joins TRBV27 and TRBJ2-7; D unclear. The CDR3 spans 11 residues. V lost 8 bases to trimming and J lost 6 bases, with 11 bases between them. CDR1 is MNHEY and CDR2 is SMNVEV in the germline V gene (reference sequence). Written as DNA, the CDR3 is TGTGCCAGCCGCGCCGGGTTCGAGCAGTACTTC. Its translation is CASRAGFEQYF.

V is TRBV7-9 and J is TRBJ1-1; no clear D gene. Germline V CDR1 and CDR2: SEHNR, FQNEAQ (reference sequence). The CDR3 contains 12 residues. V was clipped by 2 bases and J by 5 bases, with 6 bases between them. The CDR3, as DNA: TGTGCCAGCAGCTTATTATTTACTGAAGCTTTCTTT. Protein sequence: CASSLLFTEAFF.

The rearrangement joins TRBV29-1 to TRBJ2-5; D call uncertain. The germline CDR1 and CDR2 sequences are SQVTM and ANQGSEA. This CDR3 is 12 amino acids long. V dropped 7 bases and J dropped 5 bases, with 14 bases sitting between them. The CDR3 sequence: CSAVWSSETQYF. The CDR3 nucleotides read TGCAGCGCCGTATGGAGCAGTGAGACCCAGTACTTC.

The V and J genes are TRBV6-2 or TRBV6-3 and TRBJ1-5, with TRBD1 as a possible D gene (5 bases). The CDR3 extends over 15 amino acids. Germline V gene data show CDR1 as MNHEY and CDR2 as SVGEGT. The ends were cut back, 4 bases at V and 0 bases at J, with 10 bases in the middle. CDR3 in DNA: TGTGCCAGCAGTTCGAACAGGTATAGCAATCAGCCCCAGCATTTT. This encodes CASSSNRYSNQPQHF.

The rearrangement joins TRBV19 to TRBJ2-1, with D perhaps matching TRBD2 (6 bases). The V and J ends lost 3 bases and 7 bases respectively, with 16 bases between them. The CDR3 covers 15 residues. Germline V gene lookup returns CDR1 LNHDA and CDR2 SQIVND (reference sequence). In DNA form, the CDR3 reads TGTGCCAGTAGTATCTCGGGACTCACAGGAAATGAGCAGTTCTTC. This codes for CASSISGLTGNEQFF.

The chain carries TRBV5-1 and TRBJ2-7; a possible D gene is TRBD2 (6 bases). There are 14 residues in the CDR3. Trimming removed 3 bases from V and 2 bases from J, with 12 bases in between. Germline V CDR1 and CDR2: SGHRS, YFSETQ. The CDR3 DNA reads TGCGCCAGCAGCTCAGGGACTGGGGCCTACGAGCAGTACTTC. Encoded protein: CASSSGTGAYEQYF. Complete variable domain (other parts from reference TRBV5-1 and TRBJ2-7): KAGVTQTPRYLIKTRGQQVTLSCSPISGHRSVSWYQQTPGQGLQFLFEYFSETQRNKGNFPGRFSGRQFSNSRSEMNVSTLELGDSALYLCASSSGTGAYEQYFGPGTRLTVT.

The genes are TRBV7-9 and TRBJ1-1, with D perhaps matching TRBD1 (6 bases). There are 18 residues in the CDR3. Trimming left V 5 bases short and J 1 base short, with 23 bases between. The germline V gene encodes CDR1 SEHNR and CDR2 FQNEAQ (reference sequence). The CDR3 DNA follows: TGTGCCAGCAGCCCCGAGGCGCTCCTTTGGGGGCAGAACACTGAAGCTTTCTTT. Translating it yields CASSPEALLWGQNTEAFF.

The J gene is TRBJ1-1, the V gene TRBV18; the match to TRBD1 covers 7 bases. The V and J ends lost 4 bases and 0 bases, in that order; junction bases with no gene match: 5. The CDR3 spans 15 residues. The germline V gene encodes CDR1 KGHSH and CDR2 LQKENI. The CDR3 loop reads CASSLYGTVNTEAFF. The DNA of the CDR3 is TGTGCCAGCTCACTATACGGGACAGTGAACACTGAAGCTTTCTTT. The variable domain in full, completed from reference TRBV18 and TRBJ1-1, reads NAGVMQNPRHLVRRRGQEARLRCSPMKGHSHVYWYRQLPEEGLKFMVYLQKENIIDESGMPKERFSAEFPKEGPSILRIQQVVRGDSAAYFCASSLYGTVNTEAFFGQGTRLTVV.

The chain is built from TRBV5-6 and TRBJ2-3, with 12 bases fitting TRBD2. The CDR3 sequence is 16 residues long. Trimming at V came to 4 bases and at J to 1 base, leaving 4 bases not matched to a gene. In germline, CDR1 is SGHDT, CDR2 YYEEEE. The CDR3 sequence is CASSLLAGGGTDTQYF. In DNA form, the CDR3 reads TGTGCCAGCAGCCTACTAGCGGGGGGAGGCACAGATACGCAGTATTTT. Complete variable domain (other parts from reference TRBV5-6 and TRBJ2-3): DAGVTQSPTHLIKTRGQQVTLRCSPKSGHDTVSWYQQALGQGPQFIFQYYEEEERQRGNFPDRFSGHQFPNYSSELNVNALLLGDSALYLCASSLLAGGGTDTQYFGPGTRLTVL.

The rearrangement uses TRBV10-3 and TRBJ1-2, with TRBD1 identical over 12 bases. V shed 6 bases and J 6 bases; nucleotides not matched to a gene: 5. CDR1 and CDR2 (germline): ENHRY, SYGVKD. The CDR3 spans 14 residues. In nucleotides, the CDR3 is TGTGCCATCAGGTCCGGGACAGGGGGCGATGGCTACACCTTC. This translates into CAIRSGTGGDGYTF.

This chain joins TRBV5-4 and TRBJ2-3; 9 bases are shared with TRBD2. CDR1 is SGHNT and CDR2 is YYREEE in the germline V gene (reference sequence). V was pared by 1 base and J by 2 bases, with 5 bases of the junction left unmatched. The CDR3 has 16 amino acids. DNA of the CDR3: TGTGCCAGCAGCTTGCGAGCGGGAGGCCACACAGATACGCAGTATTTT. Translation gives CASSLRAGGHTDTQYF.

The rearrangement links TRBV6-2 or TRBV6-3 to TRBJ2-3; D ambiguous. CDR3 length: 15 amino acids. Germline V gene sequence: CDR1 MNHEY, CDR2 SVGEGT. V lost 0 bases and J 2 bases, leaving 9 bases between the germline ends. In nucleotides, the CDR3 is TGTGCCAGCAGTTACTCCCTGGGCCTCACAGATACGCAGTATTTT. As protein: CASSYSLGLTDTQYF.

The V and J genes are TRBV7-9 and TRBJ1-1; D might be TRBD1 (5 bases). Germline V lookup: CDR1 SEHNR, CDR2 FQNEAQ (reference sequence). V shed 5 bases and J shed 4 bases, with 20 bases lying between them. The CDR3 has 16 residues. The CDR3 loop is CASSEAAGTSSTEAFF. The CDR3 coding sequence is TGTGCCAGCAGCGAAGCCGCCGGGACTTCTTCCACTGAAGCTTTCTTT.

The V gene is TRBV3-1 (or the pseudogene TRBV3-2), the J gene TRBJ2-7; D might be TRBD1 (6 bases). The V gene's germline CDR1 is LGHDT and CDR2 YNNKEL (reference sequence). The germline V and J ends were trimmed by 1 base and 12 bases, with 13 bases remaining between them. This CDR3 has 12 amino acids. CDR3: CASSQGGHLAYF. CDR3 DNA sequence: TGTGCCAGCAGCCAAGGGGGACATCTTGCGTACTTC.